Presented here are 19 T cell receptor beta chains from one specimen sequenced in a study of blood T cell repertoires in COVID-19. Assay used: immunoSEQ multiplex PCR; TCRdb lists only in-frame clones, some missing. The repertoire has approximately 71,000 clones, about four fifths of them found once; the top ten carry roughly an eighth. Sequences were obtained from peripheral blood. The receptor set was obtained from a woman older than 75 with acute or convalescent COVID-19.

The gene calls are TRBV3-1 (or the pseudogene TRBV3-2) and TRBJ2-4; 7 nucleotides match TRBD2. Trimming took 0 bases from V and 4 from J; bases not matched to a gene: 6. This CDR3 region has 16 residues. The germline V gene has CDR1 LGHDT and CDR2 YNNKEL (reference sequence). The DNA for the CDR3 is TGTGCCAGCAGCCAAGAAGGCGGGAGACCTAAAAACATTCAGTACTTC. Amino acids: CASSQEGGRPKNIQYF.

The rearrangement uses TRBV28 and TRBJ2-2; the D gene is possibly TRBD2 (5 bases). The germline CDR1 and CDR2 sequences are MDHEN and SYDVKM. The CDR3 spans 13 residues. The ends were cut back, 6 bases at V and 4 bases at J, with 9 bases in the middle. CDR3 DNA: TGTGCCAGCAGGACCAGCGGCACCGGGGAGCTGTTTTTT. This sequence encodes CASRTSGTGELFF.

The J gene is TRBJ2-1, the V gene TRBV7-2; the D gene is possibly TRBD2 (6 bases). Germline CDR1 reads SGHTA; CDR2 reads FQGNSA. The V end was cut by 6 bases, the J end by 0 bases, with 18 bases between. This CDR3 has 17 residues. This chain's CDR3 is CASRNLGDSSSYNEQFF. DNA for the CDR3: TGTGCCAGCAGAAATCTTGGGGACTCGAGCTCCTACAATGAGCAGTTCTTC. The full variable domain, completed using reference TRBV7-2 and TRBJ2-1, is GAGVSQSPSNKVTEKGKDVELRCDPISGHTALYWYRQSLGQGLEFLIYFQGNSAPDKSGLPSDRFSAERTGGSVSTLTIQRTQQEDSAVYLCASRNLGDSSSYNEQFFGPGTRLTVL.

This clone was recorded a few times. The rearrangement uses TRBV5-6 and TRBJ1-5; D gene unclear. The CDR3 totals 14 residues. The germline V and J ends were trimmed by 4 bases and 7 bases, with 15 bases remaining between them. Germline values: CDR1 SGHDT, CDR2 YYEEEE. The CDR3 reads CASSRSYNSQPQHF. Written as DNA, the CDR3 is TGTGCCAGCAGCCGATCTTACAACAGCCAGCCCCAGCATTTT.

The rearrangement uses TRBV7-9 and TRBJ2-7; a possible D gene is TRBD1 (7 bases). Germline values: CDR1 SEHNR, CDR2 FQNEAQ (reference sequence). CDR3 length: 16 residues. The germline V and J ends were trimmed by 5 bases and 1 base, with 18 bases remaining between them. The CDR3 DNA reads as TGTGCCAGCAGCGCCCGACAGGGAAGCGGGTCCTACGAGCAGTACTTC. Its protein is CASSARQGSGSYEQYF.

V usage is TRBV27 and J usage is TRBJ1-1; 9 bases line up with TRBD1. CDR1 is MNHEY and CDR2 is SMNVEV in the germline V gene (reference sequence). J lost 0 bases, V lost 6 bases, and 5 bases had no gene match. This CDR3 has 15 residues. CDR3 in amino acids: CASRRQGVLNTEAFF. The CDR3 region has the DNA TGTGCCAGCAGAAGACAGGGGGTGCTGAACACTGAAGCTTTCTTT.

V and J are TRBV19 and TRBJ1-2, with 10 nucleotides matching TRBD1. The V gene's germline CDR1 is LNHDA and CDR2 SQIVND (reference sequence). J was trimmed by 8 bases and V by 6 bases; bases with no gene match: 6. This CDR3 contains 13 residues. This chain's CDR3 is CASRKTGGGGYTF. The CDR3 DNA reads TGTGCCAGTAGAAAGACAGGGGGCGGCGGCTACACCTTC.

This sequence joins TRBV7-9 and TRBJ1-1; D gene ambiguous. Trimming removed 5 bases from V and 1 base from J, with 8 bases in between. Germline-derived CDR1 and CDR2 are SEHNR and FQNEAQ (reference sequence). The CDR3 totals 13 residues. The CDR3 region is CASSQDSNTEAFF. In DNA form, the CDR3 reads TGTGCCAGCAGCCAAGACTCGAACACTGAAGCTTTCTTT.

A note on this clone: The junction departs from the called germline gene at one end, perhaps through a read error. The J gene is TRBJ1-1, the V gene TRBV5-5; D ambiguous. Germline-derived CDR1 and CDR2 are SGHKS and YYEKEE (reference sequence). There are 14 residues in the CDR3. The CDR3 DNA follows: TGTACCAGCAGCTTGGCGACACGGGGTACTGAAGCTTTCTTT. The encoded protein is CTSSLATRGTEAFF.

This clone was seen just once. The rearrangement joins TRBV16 to TRBJ2-1, with a tentative D call TRBD2 (5 bases). The V gene's germline CDR1 is KGHSY and CDR2 FQNENV. V was shortened by 0 bases and J by 3 bases, with 6 bases between the two germline ends. The CDR3 length is 14 residues. CDR3 residues: CASSQSEGYNEQFF. CDR3 sequence (DNA): TGTGCCAGCAGCCAATCCGAGGGCTACAATGAGCAGTTCTTC.

V is TRBV20-1 and J is TRBJ2-4, with 11 bases that match TRBD2. The CDR3 has 14 amino acids. Trimming removed 3 bases from V and 11 bases from J; junction bases left unmatched: 9. CDR1 and CDR2 (germline): DFQATT, SNEGSKA (reference sequence). The CDR3 DNA reads as TGCAGTGCTAGTATCCCCGGACTAGCGGGCTTTCAGTACTTC. This codes for CSASIPGLAGFQYF.

This clone was detected once. The chain has TRBV7-9 and TRBJ2-1; 9 nucleotides match TRBD2. The CDR3 spans 14 residues. The germline V gene has CDR1 SEHNR and CDR2 FQNEAQ (reference sequence). V lost 4 bases, J lost 7 bases, and 5 bases stayed unmatched. CDR3 amino acids: CASSSIAGENEQFF. CDR3 coding DNA: TGTGCCAGCAGCTCAATAGCGGGAGAAAATGAGCAGTTCTTC.

The gene calls are TRBV12-5 and TRBJ2-7; possibly TRBD1 for D (6 bases). This CDR3 contains 14 residues. Looked up from germline, CDR1 is LGHNT and CDR2 is FRNRAP. Trimming left V 5 bases short and J 7 bases short, with 18 bases between. The CDR3 protein is CASGAGTPRPEQYF. In DNA, the CDR3 is TGTGCTAGTGGTGCCGGGACACCCCGCCCGGAGCAGTACTTC. Supplemented by reference TRBV12-5 and TRBJ2-7, the full variable domain reads DARVTQTPRHKVTEMGQEVTMRCQPILGHNTVFWYRQTMMQGLELLAYFRNRAPLDDSGMPKDRFSAEMPDATLATLKIQPSEPRDSAVYFCASGAGTPRPEQYFGPGTRLTVT.

The chain recombines TRBV4-3 with TRBJ2-7; TRBD1 aligns across 12 bases. V gave up 3 bases and J gave up 5 bases; unmatched junction bases: 2. Per germline, CDR1 LGHNA and CDR2 YSLEER. This CDR3 is 14 amino acids long. CDR3: CASSHGTGGDEQYF. Here the CDR3 DNA reads TGCGCCAGCAGCCACGGGACAGGGGGCGACGAGCAGTACTTC.

This sequence joins TRBV5-8 and TRBJ2-7; 8 bases line up with TRBD1. V shed 0 bases, J shed 2 bases, and the junction held 4 bases outside the gene matches. Germline V gives CDR1 SGHTS, CDR2 YDEGEE. There are 15 residues in the CDR3. The CDR3 loop reads CASSLGTGYTYEQYF. As DNA, the CDR3 is TGTGCCAGCAGCTTGGGGACAGGGTATACCTACGAGCAGTACTTC. The full variable domain, with the rest looked up from reference TRBV5-8 and TRBJ2-7, is EAGVTQSPTHLIKTRGQQATLRCSPISGHTSVYWYQQALGLGLQFLLWYDEGEERNRGNFPPRFSGRQFPNYSSELNVNALELEDSALYLCASSLGTGYTYEQYFGPGTRLTVT.

The chain joins TRBV29-1 to TRBJ2-1, with 7 bases aligning to TRBD2. The CDR3 consists of 13 residues. The trim removed 4 bases at V and 7 bases at J, leaving 7 bases unmatched. Germline assignment: CDR1 SQVTM and CDR2 ANQGSEA. CDR3 DNA: TGCAGCGTTGTGGGAGGGGTGGGAAATGAGCAGTTCTTC. Protein sequence: CSVVGGVGNEQFF.

This clone occurred once. Compared with germline, one end of the junction differs, possibly owing to a read error. Other nucleotide sequences from this sample produce the same CDR3. The chain joins TRBV15 to TRBJ1-5; 7 nucleotides align to TRBD1. The CDR3 length is 14 residues. Germline CDR1 and CDR2: LNHNV and YYDKDF (reference sequence). CDR3: CATRIRQGGQPQHF. The CDR3 DNA follows: TGCGCCACCAGGATCAGACAGGGAGGTCAGCCCCAGCATTTT.

The rearrangement links TRBV2 to TRBJ1-5; D ambiguous. CDR1 and CDR2 (germline): SNHLY, FYNNEI. This CDR3 comprises 15 residues. The germline V and J ends were trimmed by 4 bases and 1 base, with 11 bases remaining between them. This chain's CDR3 is CASSGAGGSNQPQHF. The DNA of the CDR3 is TGTGCCAGCAGTGGCGCAGGAGGAAGCAATCAGCCCCAGCATTTT.

This rearrangement joins TRBV18 to TRBJ2-5; a possible D gene is TRBD1 (7 bases). CDR3 length equals 17 residues. Trimming shortened V by 3 bases and J by 2 bases, and 19 bases separated the two germline ends. CDR1 and CDR2 (germline): KGHSH, LQKENI. This CDR3 is CASSPLAGGSFQETQYF. CDR3 nucleotides: TGTGCCAGCTCACCCTTGGCAGGGGGGTCCTTTCAAGAGACCCAGTACTTC.